Listed below are T cell receptor beta chains from one sample, sequenced in a study of blood T cell repertoires in COVID-19. Measured with immunoSEQ multiplex PCR; TCRdb has only the in-frame clones, and not every one. The sample includes 150,000 to 200,000 clones, around 82% of them seen just once. The sequencing input was peripheral blood. All receptors derive from a woman in her forties with COVID-19, enrolled during active disease. CDR3s include the opening cysteine and the closing phenylalanine or tryptophan. A D gene is named only where the DNA matches it firmly. Some rows mark clone size as missing; the rest say once, few, many or name a class of expanded clone.

clone_size d_call j_call v_call cdr3_aa cdr3_nt
NA NA TRBJ1-6 TRBV4-2 CASSQAGHQSSYNSPLHF TGTGCCAGCAGCCAAGCGGGACACCAGAGCTCCTATAATTCACCCCTCCACTTT
few NA TRBJ2-6 TRBV7-9 CASSPGRANVLTF TGTGCCAGCAGCCCTGGGCGGGCCAACGTCCTGACTTTC
NA NA TRBJ1-3 TRBV5-6 CASSLLGGTIYF TGTGCCAGCAGCTTGTTGGGAGGCACCATATATTTT
NA TRBD2 TRBJ2-7 TRBV3-1/TRBV3-2 CASSKAGGTNEQYF TGTGCCAGCAGCAAAGCGGGAGGGACAAACGAGCAGTACTTC
once TRBD1 TRBJ1-4 TRBV4-1 CASSQITGGRGEKLFF TGCGCCAGCAGCCAAATAACAGGGGGCCGGGGTGAAAAACTGTTTTTT
NA NA TRBJ2-3 TRBV10-2 CASLRVLASDTQYF TGCGCCAGCCTTCGCGTACTAGCTTCAGATACGCAGTATTTT
NA NA TRBJ1-6 TRBV5-4 CASSGLDYNSPLHF TGTGCCAGCAGCGGACTGGATTATAATTCACCCCTCCACTTT
NA TRBD2 TRBJ2-5 TRBV30 CAWSGEGRAGVPETQYF TGTGCCTGGAGCGGCGAAGGGAGGGCGGGAGTCCCCGAGACCCAGTACTTC
few NA TRBJ1-2 TRBV30 CAWSAGPGYGYTF TGTGCCTGGAGTGCAGGGCCGGGCTATGGCTACACCTTC
NA TRBD2 TRBJ2-3 TRBV9 CASSESGGHTDTQYF TGTGCCAGCAGCGAAAGCGGGGGCCACACAGATACGCAGTATTTT
NA TRBD1 TRBJ1-3 TRBV4-1 CASSRTDRDSTGNTIYF TGCGCCAGCAGCCGAACCGACAGGGACTCAACTGGAAACACCATATATTTT
NA TRBD2 TRBJ2-1 TRBV11-2 CASSLALALPDYNEQFF TGTGCCAGCAGCTTGGCACTAGCGCTCCCCGACTACAATGAGCAGTTCTTC
NA NA TRBJ1-5 TRBV2 CASSAGVRSQPQHF TGTGCCAGCAGTGCGGGGGTTCGGAGTCAGCCCCAGCATTTT
NA NA TRBJ1-1 TRBV5-6 CASSLTNTEAFF TGTGCCAGCAGCTTGACAAACACTGAAGCTTTCTTT
NA NA TRBJ2-7 TRBV30 CAWRTQGYQEQYF TGTGCCTGGAGAACACAGGGTTATCAGGAGCAGTACTTC
once NA TRBJ1-2 TRBV19 CASRVDTVGGYTF TGTGCCAGTAGGGTAGACACCGTGGGTGGCTACACCTTC
NA NA TRBJ1-5 TRBV28 CASGGHGSNQPQHF TGTGCCAGCGGGGGACATGGAAGCAATCAGCCCCAGCATTTT
NA NA TRBJ2-1 TRBV29-1 CSGAGSTFEQFF TGCAGCGGTGCCGGGTCCACTTTTGAGCAGTTCTTC
NA NA TRBJ2-1 TRBV5-1 CASSLRGTSNEQFF TGCGCCAGCAGCCTTAGAGGGACTTCAAATGAGCAGTTCTTC
NA TRBD1 TRBJ1-5 TRBV4-1 CASSLYWTGDQPQHF TGCGCCAGCAGCCTATATTGGACAGGGGATCAGCCCCAGCATTTT
NA TRBD1 TRBJ2-7 TRBV2 CASSEVGQGAGEQYF TGTGCCAGCAGTGAAGTCGGGCAGGGGGCGGGAGAGCAGTACTTC
NA TRBD2 TRBJ2-3 TRBV11-2 CASSFSGASTDTQYF TGTGCCAGCAGCTTTAGCGGGGCCAGCACAGATACGCAGTATTTT
NA NA TRBJ2-3 TRBV5-6 CASSFGGTDTQYF TGTGCCAGCAGCTTCGGTGGCACAGATACGCAGTATTTT
NA NA TRBJ2-1 TRBV10-3 CAIALRQESEQFF TGTGCAATCGCTTTAAGACAGGAATCTGAGCAGTTCTTC
NA NA TRBJ1-2 TRBV3-1/TRBV3-2 CASSQNGNSYGYTF TGTGCCAGCAGCCAAAACGGGAACAGTTATGGCTACACCTTC
NA TRBD1 TRBJ2-1 TRBV19 CASSGRDRGRNEQFF TGTGCCAGTAGTGGCCGGGACAGGGGGAGAAATGAGCAGTTCTTC
NA NA TRBJ1-1 TRBV30 CAWSVVRAEAFF TGTGCCTGGAGTGTCGTGAGGGCCGAAGCTTTCTTT
NA NA TRBJ1-2 TRBV19 CASSIETPGYGYTF TGTGCCAGTAGTATCGAGACTCCCGGCTATGGCTACACCTTC
NA NA TRBJ2-7 TRBV3-1/TRBV3-2 CASSQVRANEQYF TGTGCCAGCAGCCAAGTTAGAGCGAATGAGCAGTACTTC
NA TRBD1 TRBJ2-2 TRBV3-1/TRBV3-2 CASSQGPGGLAGELFF TGTGCCAGCAGCCAAGGGCCAGGGGGCCTCGCCGGGGAGCTGTTTTTT
NA TRBD1 TRBJ1-5 TRBV6-1 CASSELGQGAKNQPQHF TGTGCCAGCAGTGAGCTCGGACAGGGCGCTAAAAATCAGCCCCAGCATTTT
NA NA TRBJ2-2 TRBV18 CASSPAGGGELFF TGTGCCAGCTCACCGGCGGGCGGCGGGGAGCTGTTTTTT
NA TRBD1 TRBJ1-4 TRBV4-2 CASSQRGQGTHEKLFF TGTGCCAGCAGCCAGAGGGGACAGGGTACACATGAAAAACTGTTTTTT
few TRBD2 TRBJ2-3 TRBV2 CARESWGGTDTQYF TGTGCCAGAGAGTCTTGGGGGGGGACAGATACGCAGTATTTT
NA NA TRBJ1-2 TRBV3-1/TRBV3-2 CASSQGGSGGYTF TGTGCCAGCAGCCAGGGTGGGAGCGGTGGCTACACCTTC
few NA TRBJ2-2 TRBV7-9 CASSFGGYTGELFF TGTGCCAGCAGCTTTGGCGGATACACCGGGGAGCTGTTTTTT
NA TRBD1 TRBJ1-5 TRBV6-6 CASQTGSFNQPQHF TGTGCCTCACAGACAGGGTCGTTCAATCAGCCCCAGCATTTT
NA NA TRBJ1-1 TRBV7-9 CASSPQRGAGSPRTEAFF TGTGCCAGCAGCCCCCAGCGGGGGGCAGGGTCCCCGAGGACTGAAGCTTTCTTT
NA NA TRBJ1-1 TRBV7-3 CASSPDTITEAFF TGTGCCAGCAGCCCCGACACGATCACTGAAGCTTTCTTT